These T cell receptor beta chains were read from a single sample in a study of identical twins. Via MiXCR, TCRdb re-called the 5' RACE reads, giving one row per CDR3 protein. The sample lists about 530,000 distinct CDR3 sequences; 13% to 15% were seen once. These data were likewise used in another study, on yellow fever vaccine responses in identical twins.

Sequenced material: CD4+ T cells sorted from blood. These receptors were collected from a woman under 30 in good health. The CDR3 runs from the conserved cysteine through the conserved F or W. The D gene is left open where the match is weak. Clone size is given for some rows only: seen once, a few or many times, or a class if the clone is expanded.

DNA: TGTGCCAGCAGCAGAACAGGGTCGTCTAGCACAGATACGCAGTATTTT; CDR3: CASSRTGSSSTDTQYF; J: TRBJ2-3; V: TRBV11-1; size: NA; D: NA
DNA: TGTGCCAGCAGCCCACGGACTAGCGGGAGTGGCGATGAGCAGTTCTTC; CDR3: CASSPRTSGSGDEQFF; J: TRBJ2-1; V: TRBV7-6; size: few; D: TRBD2
DNA: TGCAGCGTGGCCGGGACAGGGGGGATCACAGATACGCAGTATTTT; CDR3: CSVAGTGGITDTQYF; J: TRBJ2-3; V: TRBV29-1; size: NA; D: TRBD1
DNA: TGTGCCAGCAGCCTAGCCATTGGTGAGCAGTTCTTC; CDR3: CASSLAIGEQFF; J: TRBJ2-1; V: TRBV12-3/TRBV12-4; size: NA; D: NA
DNA: TGCAGTGCTAGGTTCCGGGTCACAGATACGCAGTATTTT; CDR3: CSARFRVTDTQYF; J: TRBJ2-3; V: TRBV20-1; size: few; D: NA
DNA: TGCAGTGCTAGAGTGGACAGGGGCAAAAACATTCAGTACTTC; CDR3: CSARVDRGKNIQYF; J: TRBJ2-4; V: TRBV20-1; size: NA; D: TRBD1
DNA: TGTGCCAGCAGTTCAACGGGGGACGCTAACTATGGCTACACCTTC; CDR3: CASSSTGDANYGYTF; J: TRBJ1-2; V: TRBV28; size: NA; D: NA
DNA: TGTGCCAGCAGTGACCGAGACGTACCTCGGGTCTCTAACTATGGCTACACCTTC; CDR3: CASSDRDVPRVSNYGYTF; J: TRBJ1-2; V: TRBV2; size: few; D: NA
DNA: TGCGCCAGCAGCTTGTACACTACGAACACCGGGGAGCTGTTTTTT; CDR3: CASSLYTTNTGELFF; J: TRBJ2-2; V: TRBV5-1; size: NA; D: NA
DNA: TGTGCCAGCAGCCCCCATCGGGGCGGTGTCGCGAACACCGGGGAGCTGTTTTTT; CDR3: CASSPHRGGVANTGELFF; J: TRBJ2-2; V: TRBV11-1; size: NA; D: NA
DNA: TGTGCCAGCAGCCAGCAGGGGCAAGCGAAGGATGAAGCTTTCTTT; CDR3: CASSQQGQAKDEAFF; J: TRBJ1-1; V: TRBV3-1; size: NA; D: NA
DNA: TGTGCCAGCGTTATGTCGACAGGGGGAAGTGAAAAACTGTTTTTT; CDR3: CASVMSTGGSEKLFF; J: TRBJ1-4; V: TRBV28; size: NA; D: TRBD1
DNA: TGTGCCAGCAGGGCCACTAGCGGGATAAGGTCCGGGGAGCTGTTTTTT; CDR3: CASRATSGIRSGELFF; J: TRBJ2-2; V: TRBV2; size: NA; D: TRBD2
DNA: TGCAGTGCTAGCCGAAAGATGAGTGAGCAGTTCTTC; CDR3: CSASRKMSEQFF; J: TRBJ2-1; V: TRBV20-1; size: few; D: NA
DNA: TGTGCCATCGCAGGGAATCGTGAGCAGTTCTTC; CDR3: CAIAGNREQFF; J: TRBJ2-1; V: TRBV24-1; size: few; D: NA
DNA: TGCGCCAGCACCTTAACAGGGCCGAACACTGAAGCTTTCTTT; CDR3: CASTLTGPNTEAFF; J: TRBJ1-1; V: TRBV5-1; size: NA; D: NA
DNA: TGTGCCACCAGGGATGGGGCGGCTGGCACAGATACGCAGTATTTT; CDR3: CATRDGAAGTDTQYF; J: TRBJ2-3; V: TRBV24-1; size: NA; D: NA
DNA: TGTGCCAGCAAAAGGGCTACTAGCACAGATACGCAGTATTTT; CDR3: CASKRATSTDTQYF; J: TRBJ2-3; V: TRBV12-3/TRBV12-4; size: NA; D: NA
DNA: TGCGCCAGCAGGGGGGGGCAGCCGGGGGAGCAGTACTTC; CDR3: CASRGGQPGEQYF; J: TRBJ2-7; V: TRBV5-1; size: NA; D: NA
DNA: TGTGCCAGCAGTCTACTAGCGGGGTCAGGGTATGAGCAGTTCTTC; CDR3: CASSLLAGSGYEQFF; J: TRBJ2-1; V: TRBV28; size: NA; D: TRBD2
DNA: TGTGCCAGCAATCGGGGGACCGGGGAGCTGTTTTTT; CDR3: CASNRGTGELFF; J: TRBJ2-2; V: TRBV6-5; size: NA; D: NA
DNA: TGCGCCAGCAGCGATAGGACTAGTTTTCAGACCCAGTACTTC; CDR3: CASSDRTSFQTQYF; J: TRBJ2-5; V: TRBV10-1; size: NA; D: TRBD2
DNA: TGTGCCAGTAGTATAGACGCTAGCGTCTCCCGGGAGCTGTTTTTT; CDR3: CASSIDASVSRELFF; J: TRBJ2-2; V: TRBV19; size: NA; D: NA
DNA: TGTGCCAGCAGCCCTCGTTGGGGAATAGTTTACGAGCAGTACTTC; CDR3: CASSPRWGIVYEQYF; J: TRBJ2-7; V: TRBV11-2; size: NA; D: NA
DNA: TGTGCCATCCCCTCCGGGCCGAACACCGGGGAGCTGTTTTTT; CDR3: CAIPSGPNTGELFF; J: TRBJ2-2; V: TRBV10-3; size: NA; D: NA
DNA: TGCGCCAGCAGGGGTTCGGCGGGGGGACAAGAGACCCAGTACTTC; CDR3: CASRGSAGGQETQYF; J: TRBJ2-5; V: TRBV5-1; size: NA; D: TRBD2
DNA: TGTGCCAGCAGCCTACTATATGCAGGTCGGGGTACAGATACGCAGTATTTT; CDR3: CASSLLYAGRGTDTQYF; J: TRBJ2-3; V: TRBV12-3/TRBV12-4; size: many; D: NA
DNA: TGTGCCAGCAGCCAAGTGATAAGTTCCTACAATGAGCAGTTCTTC; CDR3: CASSQVISSYNEQFF; J: TRBJ2-1; V: TRBV3-1; size: NA; D: NA
DNA: TGTGCCAGCGGGGGCCCCTACAATGAGCAGTTCTTC; CDR3: CASGGPYNEQFF; J: TRBJ2-1; V: TRBV6-6; size: few; D: NA
DNA: TGTGCCAGCAGCACAAGGAACAGCCAAAAGGTGGTAACAACAGATACGCAGTATTTT; CDR3: CASSTRNSQKVVTTDTQYF; J: TRBJ2-3; V: TRBV21-1; size: NA; D: NA
DNA: TGCAGCGTTGTTTGGGGCACTGGAAACACCATATATTTT; CDR3: CSVVWGTGNTIYF; J: TRBJ1-3; V: TRBV29-1; size: NA; D: NA
DNA: TGCGCCAGCAGCCAAAGGTCGGCGGGAGCCTCCTACAATGAGCAGTTCTTC; CDR3: CASSQRSAGASYNEQFF; J: TRBJ2-1; V: TRBV4-1; size: few; D: TRBD2